This passage covers 20 T cell receptor beta chains from one sample sequenced in a study of cytomegalovirus exposure and HLA in healthy donors (dated by TCRdb to about 2017). Library preparation was by the immunoSEQ multiplex PCR assay. A mixture of 60 forward primers for TCR Vbeta segments and 13 reverse primers for TCR Jbeta segments was used in the multiplex PCR. Entries here come from immuneACCESS through TCRdb and include only in-frame sequences with V and J called. Some clones fail to appear in such tables; in the studies checked, an unresolved V gene covers under half of the shortfall, and the cause of the remainder is unknown. This sample comprises 95,000 to 150,000 clones, 80% of them detected only once. Less than 2.5% of the sample goes to the ten largest clones. The material sequenced was PBMCs. All receptors derive from a man younger than 40 in good health and CMV-seronegative.

The V and J genes are TRBV5-1 and TRBJ2-2, with D possibly matching TRBD1 (6 bases). From germline, CDR1 is SGHRS and CDR2 YFSETQ. V dropped 4 bases and J dropped 1 base, with 8 bases sitting between them. CDR3 length: 14 amino acids. The CDR3 loop is CASSPTGNTGELFF. CDR3 sequence (DNA): TGCGCCAGCAGCCCGACAGGGAACACCGGGGAGCTGTTTTTT.

In this sample, this clone turned up a few times. The chain employs TRBV4-3 and TRBJ2-7, with 8 bases that match TRBD1. Germline V gene data show CDR1 as LGHNA and CDR2 as YSLEER. V lost 1 base, J lost 3 bases, and 5 bases stayed unmatched. The CDR3 totals 15 residues. Written as DNA, the CDR3 is TGCGCCAGCAGCCAAGTTGGGACAGGAGACTACGAGCAGTACTTC. Translating gives CASSQVGTGDYEQYF.

CDR3 in amino acids: CASSHHGTGLYEQYF. CDR3 DNA sequence: TGTGCCAGCAGCCACCACGGGACAGGGCTCTACGAGCAGTACTTC. The gene calls are TRBV25-1 and TRBJ2-7, with 9 bases that match TRBD1. Germline V gives CDR1 MGHDK, CDR2 SYGVNS. The CDR3 has 15 residues. Germline trimming cut 6 bases from V and 3 bases from J; bases unmatched to any gene: 9.

Notes on this clone: The same CDR3 is also encoded by other DNA sequences in this sample. This chain connects TRBV7-9 to TRBJ2-7; D might be TRBD1 (6 bases). Trimming stripped 3 bases from V and 3 bases from J, with 9 bases between. The germline V gene has CDR1 SEHNR and CDR2 FQNEAQ (reference sequence). This CDR3 comprises 13 residues. The CDR3 DNA sequence: TGTGCCAGCAGCTTCGGACAGAGCTACGAGCAGTACTTC. Residues: CASSFGQSYEQYF.

The chain has TRBV6-5 and TRBJ1-1; D remains ambiguous. Trimming removed 0 bases at V and 1 base at J, with 6 bases between. CDR3 length equals 14 residues. CDR1 and CDR2 from the germline V gene are MNHEY and SVGAGI. CDR3 in DNA: TGTGCCAGCAGTTACTCTGAGGGGAACACTGAAGCTTTCTTT. Protein: CASSYSEGNTEAFF.

This clone has just one count. This sequence joins TRBV5-4 and TRBJ2-7; TRBD2 matches 7 bases. The junction had 3 bases not matched to a gene; V was cut back by 2 bases and J by 1 base. This CDR3 has 14 amino acids. Per germline, CDR1 SGHNT and CDR2 YYREEE (reference sequence). The CDR3 nucleotides are TGTGCCAGCAGCTTCAACGGGGGGTCCTACGAGCAGTACTTC. The encoded protein is CASSFNGGSYEQYF.

The gene calls are TRBV7-9 and TRBJ2-7; tentatively, D is TRBD1 (5 bases). Germline values: CDR1 SEHNR, CDR2 FQNEAQ (reference sequence). V lost 1 base, J lost 7 bases, and 14 bases lay in between. CDR3 size: 14 residues. The CDR3 loop reads CASSLEAGLGEQYF. CDR3 bases: TGTGCCAGCAGCTTAGAGGCAGGGCTAGGGGAGCAGTACTTC.

There are a few counts of this clone. This chain connects TRBV6-6 to TRBJ1-5; possibly TRBD1 for D (5 bases). V dropped 0 bases and J dropped 7 bases, with 13 bases sitting between them. Germline V lookup: CDR1 MNHNY, CDR2 SVGAGI (reference sequence). CDR3 size: 15 residues. CDR3 sequence (DNA): TGTGCCAGCAGTTACTCGGGGGGGGAGACGCAGCCCCAGCATTTT. Amino acids: CASSYSGGETQPQHF.

The V gene is TRBV14, the J gene TRBJ2-1, with 7 positions matching TRBD2. Germline CDR1 reads SGHDN; CDR2 reads FVKESK. With 4 bases clipped from V and 8 bases from J, the junction kept 20 bases outside the gene matches. There are 18 residues in the CDR3. The CDR3 DNA follows: TGTGCCAGCAGCCTTAATAAACCGGGACTAATTACTTTGGATGAGCAGTTCTTC. It translates to CASSLNKPGLITLDEQFF.

The rearrangement uses TRBV30 and TRBJ1-6; the D gene is possibly TRBD1 (5 bases). Germline CDR1 GTSNPN, CDR2 SVGIG (reference sequence). This CDR3 spans 14 amino acids. Trimming cost V 0 bases and J 9 bases, with 12 bases left between them. CDR3 in amino acids: CAWSVGVPGSPLHF. The CDR3 DNA reads as TGTGCCTGGAGTGTAGGGGTGCCGGGTTCACCCCTCCACTTT.

The chain carries TRBV2 and TRBJ2-7, with D possibly TRBD1 on 5 matching bases. The CDR3 is 15 residues long. Germline CDR1 SNHLY, CDR2 FYNNEI. V was clipped by 7 bases and J by 1 base, with 17 bases between them. The CDR3 is CASKVQGTLSYEQYF. The CDR3 DNA reads TGTGCCAGCAAGGTTCAGGGTACTCTTTCCTACGAGCAGTACTTC.

The chain employs TRBV5-4 and TRBJ1-6; 7 bases align to TRBD1. With V trimmed by 4 bases and J by 6 bases, 7 bases remained unmatched. The CDR3 has 15 residues. Germline loops: CDR1 SGHNT, CDR2 YYREEE (reference sequence). The CDR3 DNA is TGTGCCAGCAGCGAAGCCGGGACAGCTAATTCACCCCTCCACTTT. The encoded protein is CASSEAGTANSPLHF.

The V gene is TRBV5-6, the J gene TRBJ2-7, with no clear D. V was clipped by 7 bases and J by 4 bases, with 12 bases between them. From germline, CDR1 is SGHDT and CDR2 YYEEEE. This CDR3 has 12 amino acids. For the CDR3, the DNA is TGTGCCAGCCACTATTGGCAGTACGAGCAGTACTTC. Encoded protein: CASHYWQYEQYF.

This chain connects TRBV6-1 to TRBJ1-5; D gene ambiguous. In germline, CDR1 is MNHNS, CDR2 SASEGT. This CDR3 spans 12 amino acids. Deletions cut 0 bases from V and 6 bases from J, with 3 bases between. The CDR3 spells CASSEAGQPQHF. The CDR3 DNA reads TGTGCCAGCAGTGAAGCCGGTCAGCCCCAGCATTTT.

In DNA form, the CDR3 reads TGTGCCAGCAGCTTTTCTTACTCTGGAAACACCATATATTTT. It encodes CASSFSYSGNTIYF. The genes are TRBV7-8 and TRBJ1-3; no definite D call. Germline V gene lookup returns CDR1 SGHVS and CDR2 FQNEAQ. The CDR3 is 14 amino acids. Between the trimmed V and J ends, which lost 3 bases and 0 bases, there was a span of 6 bases. The full variable domain, in which reference TRBV7-8 and TRBJ1-3 provide the parts outside the CDR3, is GAGVSQSPRYKVAKRGQDVALRCDPISGHVSLFWYQQALGQGPEFLTYFQNEAQLDKSGLPSDRFFAERPEGSVSTLKIQRTQQEDSAVYLCASSFSYSGNTIYFGEGSWLTVV.

This clone was seen only a few times. The V call is TRBV6-5, the J call TRBJ1-2, with a tentative D call TRBD1 (5 bases). This CDR3 contains 15 residues. Trimming removed 2 bases from V and 2 bases from J, with 12 bases in between. Looked up from germline, CDR1 is MNHEY and CDR2 is SVGAGI. CDR3 sequence reads: CASSYGLTGNYGYTF. The CDR3 DNA reads TGTGCCAGCAGTTACGGCCTTACAGGAAACTATGGCTACACCTTC.

The V call is TRBV30, the J call TRBJ2-7; no clear D. V dropped 0 bases and J dropped 2 bases, with 5 bases sitting between them. This CDR3 is built from 12 residues. CDR1 is GTSNPN and CDR2 is SVGIG in the germline V gene (reference sequence). The DNA of the CDR3 is TGTGCCTGGAGTGTCACTACCTACGAGCAGTACTTC. It codes for CAWSVTTYEQYF. The full variable domain, its missing parts supplied by reference TRBV30 and TRBJ2-7, is SQTIHQWPATLVQPVGSPLSLECTVEGTSNPNLYWYRQAAGRGLQLLFYSVGIGQISSEVPQNLSASRPQDRQFILSSKKLLLSDSGFYLCAWSVTTYEQYFGPGTRLTVT.

The chain recombines TRBV5-1 with TRBJ2-5; weak D call: TRBD2 (5 bases). The tail of the sequence fits TRBJ2-7 better, so the J call may be wrong. Per germline, CDR1 SGHRS and CDR2 YFSETQ. The CDR3 has 16 amino acids. This CDR3 reads CASSLGTRLDPYEQYF. CDR3 DNA sequence: TGCGCCAGCAGCTTGGGTACTAGGTTGGACCCCTACGAGCAGTACTTC.

The chain couples TRBV5-1 to TRBJ2-5; D perhaps matches TRBD2 (6 bases). Germline V CDR1 and CDR2: SGHRS, YFSETQ. V was shortened by 2 bases and J by 1 base, with 6 bases between the two germline ends. The CDR3 has 13 residues. The CDR3 loop is CASSFGGQETQYF. As DNA, the CDR3 is TGCGCCAGCAGCTTCGGGGGCCAAGAGACCCAGTACTTC.

CDR3 amino acids: CAWSVNRGYGYTF. CDR3 DNA sequence: TGTGCCTGGAGTGTAAACAGGGGCTATGGCTACACCTTC. The gene calls are TRBV30 and TRBJ1-2; 7 bases are shared with TRBD1. This CDR3 comprises 13 residues. Per germline, CDR1 GTSNPN and CDR2 SVGIG (reference sequence). The V segment lost 0 bases and the J segment 4 bases; nucleotides outside the gene matches: 2.